The rows below give T cell receptor beta chains drawn from one sample of a study of blood T cell repertoires in COVID-19. Assay: immunoSEQ multiplex PCR; the TCRdb copy retains only in-frame clones and omits some. Seen here are some 170,000 clones, around 83% observed once, and the top ten hold 6.2%. Sample: PBMCs or T cells enriched from blood (not recorded which). The receptors come from a man aged 40-49 years who had recovered from COVID-19. CDR3s include the opening cysteine and the closing phenylalanine or tryptophan. The D gene is left open where the match is weak. Part of the rows lack a size; the others show once, few, many or a class for expanded clones.

TRBJ2-7,TRBV27,-,TRBD2,CASSLGLAGGEQYF,TGTGCCAGCAGTCTAGGACTAGCGGGAGGGGAGCAGTACTTC
TRBJ2-7,TRBV9,-,TRBD1,CASSKDRGEQYF,TGTGCCAGCAGCAAAGACAGGGGCGAGCAGTACTTC
TRBJ2-7,TRBV10-3,once,TRBD1,CAITRTGGNEQYF,TGTGCCATCACCCGGACAGGGGGAAACGAGCAGTACTTC
TRBJ2-7,TRBV5-1,once,TRBD1,CASSPGGTGDYEQYF,TGCGCCAGCAGCCCGGGGGGGACAGGGGACTACGAGCAGTACTTC
TRBJ2-7,TRBV5-4,-,-,CASSRGTASSYEQYF,TGTGCCAGCAGCCGAGGGACTGCGAGCTCCTACGAGCAGTACTTC
TRBJ1-2,TRBV6-5,-,TRBD1,CASRSYRGVDGYTF,TGTGCCAGCAGGTCCTACAGGGGGGTAGATGGCTACACCTTC
TRBJ1-1,TRBV5-6,few,-,CASSFRVNTEAFF,TGTGCCAGCAGCTTCCGGGTGAACACTGAAGCTTTCTTT
TRBJ1-1,TRBV19,-,-,CASTGYGRTEAFF,TGTGCCAGTACAGGGTATGGAAGAACTGAAGCTTTCTTT
TRBJ2-1,TRBV10-2,-,TRBD1,CASNPDGPGQGDEQFF,TGCGCCAGCAACCCCGATGGGCCGGGACAGGGGGATGAGCAGTTCTTC
TRBJ1-2,TRBV15,-,TRBD1,CATSFGQANYGYTF,TGTGCCACCAGCTTCGGACAGGCCAACTATGGCTACACCTTC
TRBJ1-2,TRBV24-1,once,-,CATSDPRSGLHGYTF,TGTGCCACCAGTGACCCCCGGAGCGGGCTGCATGGCTACACCTTC
TRBJ2-3,TRBV7-2,-,-,CASSLARWDTQYF,TGTGCCAGCAGCTTAGCGCGTTGGGATACGCAGTATTTT
TRBJ1-5,TRBV15,-,-,CATSRSGVEPQHF,TGTGCCACCAGCAGATCGGGGGTGGAACCCCAGCATTTT
TRBJ2-3,TRBV28,-,-,CASSLLGRTDTQYF,TGTGCCAGCAGTTTGTTGGGGAGGACAGATACGCAGTATTTT
TRBJ2-5,TRBV24-1,-,TRBD1,CATSAGQGYLGETQYF,TGTGCCACCAGTGCCGGACAGGGATACTTGGGAGAGACCCAGTACTTC
TRBJ1-3,TRBV27,-,-,CASREQSSGNTIYF,TGTGCCAGCAGGGAACAGAGCTCTGGAAACACCATATATTTT
TRBJ1-6,TRBV19,-,-,CATSGTLYNSPLHF,TGTGCCACCAGCGGGACATTATATAATTCACCCCTCCACTTT
TRBJ2-1,TRBV19,-,TRBD2,CASSLVGGGGYNEQFF,TGTGCCAGTAGTCTGGTCGGCGGGGGGGGATACAATGAGCAGTTCTTC
TRBJ2-5,TRBV5-1,-,-,CASSLSSMREPQYF,TGCGCCAGCAGCTTGTCTAGCATGAGAGAACCCCAGTACTTC
TRBJ2-2,TRBV5-4,-,-,CASSLASGELFF,TGTGCCAGCAGCCTGGCCTCCGGGGAGCTGTTTTTT
TRBJ2-2,TRBV5-1,-,-,CASSPDGSNTGELFF,TGCGCCAGCAGCCCAGACGGGTCGAACACCGGGGAGCTGTTTTTT
TRBJ1-5,TRBV30,-,-,CAWSGGGNQPQHF,TGTGCCTGGAGTGGCGGGGGGAATCAGCCCCAGCATTTT
TRBJ2-1,TRBV2,-,TRBD2,CASELAGYNEQFF,TGTGCCAGCGAACTAGCGGGATATAATGAGCAGTTCTTC
TRBJ2-3,TRBV29-1,-,TRBD2,CSVEDPPLPSGFPDTQYF,TGCAGCGTTGAAGATCCCCCCCTCCCTAGCGGGTTTCCAGATACGCAGTATTTT
TRBJ1-1,TRBV5-1,-,-,CASSLDGGATEAFF,TGCGCCAGCAGCTTGGATGGAGGAGCCACTGAAGCTTTCTTT
TRBJ2-5,TRBV15,-,TRBD2,CATMPGAGAPQETQYF,TGTGCCACCATGCCAGGAGCGGGGGCCCCCCAAGAGACCCAGTACTTC
TRBJ2-7,TRBV12-3/TRBV12-4,-,TRBD1,CASSGTGGYEQYF,TGTGCCAGCAGTGGGACAGGGGGGTACGAGCAGTACTTC
TRBJ1-4,TRBV11-2,-,TRBD1,CASTPQGLGEKLFF,TGTGCCAGCACCCCACAGGGGTTGGGGGAAAAACTGTTTTTT
TRBJ1-2,TRBV28,few,-,CASSSTGSYTF,TGTGCCAGCAGTAGCACAGGGAGCTACACCTTC
TRBJ2-2,TRBV7-9,-,TRBD2,CASSFLRGGRGTGELFF,TGTGCCAGCAGCTTCTTAAGAGGAGGGAGGGGCACCGGGGAGCTGTTTTTT
TRBJ2-7,TRBV7-2,many,-,CASSFPIQGREQYF,TGTGCCAGCAGCTTCCCCATACAGGGTCGCGAGCAGTACTTC
TRBJ1-2,TRBV27,-,-,CASSSGIPTGTTYTF,TGTGCCAGCAGTTCAGGAATCCCAACCGGGACAACCTACACCTTC
TRBJ1-3,TRBV7-2,-,-,CASSSRGGTGNTIYF,TGTGCCAGCAGCTCCCGGGGAGGGACCGGAAACACCATATATTTT
TRBJ1-6,TRBV4-1,few,TRBD1,CASSQEEGTGGSPLHF,TGCGCCAGCAGCCAAGAGGAAGGGACAGGCGGATCACCCCTCCACTTT
TRBJ2-7,TRBV5-6,once,-,CASSWRNSYEQYF,TGTGCCAGCAGTTGGAGAAACTCCTACGAGCAGTACTTC
TRBJ2-3,TRBV29-1,-,-,CSVDRGGDTQYF,TGCAGCGTTGACAGGGGCGGCGATACGCAGTATTTT
TRBJ1-5,TRBV30,once,-,CAWSGQVLHQPQHF,TGTGCCTGGAGTGGACAGGTTCTTCATCAGCCCCAGCATTTT
TRBJ2-1,TRBV23-1,once,-,CASSPPPGGIEQFF,TGCGCCAGCAGCCCCCCCCCAGGCGGGATTGAGCAGTTCTTC
TRBJ2-2,TRBV15,-,-,CATRAGLLNTGELFF,TGTGCCACCCGGGCCGGACTCCTGAACACCGGGGAGCTGTTTTTT
TRBJ1-4,TRBV5-1,-,-,CASSGTSRSNEKLFF,TGCGCCAGCAGCGGTACCTCGAGGAGTAATGAAAAACTGTTTTTT
TRBJ1-2,TRBV3-1/TRBV3-2,-,-,CASSQDSGGGGYTF,TGTGCCAGCAGCCAAGATTCGGGGGGCGGTGGCTACACCTTC
TRBJ2-1,TRBV5-1,-,TRBD1,CASCPLGQAYNEQFF,TGCGCCAGCTGCCCCCTGGGACAGGCATACAATGAGCAGTTCTTC
TRBJ1-5,TRBV7-9,-,-,CASSDNSQPQHF,TGTGCCAGCAGCGATAACAGCCAACCCCAGCATTTT
TRBJ2-7,TRBV24-1,-,-,CATSDSGIGGTYEQYF,TGTGCCACCAGTGATTCAGGGATAGGGGGAACCTACGAGCAGTACTTC
TRBJ2-7,TRBV30,-,-,CAWAGAPLYEQYF,TGTGCCTGGGCAGGGGCGCCACTCTACGAGCAGTACTTC
TRBJ2-3,TRBV11-2,once,-,CASSPKASSADTQYF,TGTGCCAGCAGCCCGAAAGCGAGTTCGGCAGATACGCAGTATTTT
TRBJ1-2,TRBV5-1,-,-,CASRLQGYGGYTF,TGCGCCAGCCGACTTCAGGGATACGGTGGCTACACCTTC
TRBJ1-4,TRBV25-1,-,-,CASIKRQFNEKLFF,TGTGCCAGCATCAAACGACAGTTTAATGAAAAACTGTTTTTT
TRBJ2-5,TRBV13,-,TRBD2,CASSSRGPGTSGGTETQYF,TGTGCCAGCAGCTCCAGGGGACCCGGGACTAGCGGGGGGACGGAGACCCAGTACTTC
TRBJ1-4,TRBV7-9,-,-,CASSLPWAGEGKLFF,TGTGCCAGCAGCCTACCTTGGGCAGGGGAAGGAAAACTGTTTTTT
TRBJ2-2,TRBV6-5,-,-,CASSTRTANTGELFF,TGTGCCAGCAGTACTCGGACAGCTAACACCGGGGAGCTGTTTTTT
TRBJ2-2,TRBV28,few,-,CASSPPSRGGELFF,TGTGCCAGCAGTCCGCCAAGTCGGGGCGGGGAGCTGTTTTTT
TRBJ1-6,TRBV2,few,-,CASSDHSWNSPLHF,TGTGCCAGCAGTGACCACAGTTGGAATTCACCCCTCCACTTT
TRBJ1-2,TRBV29-1,once,TRBD1,CSVEMGQGIYGYTF,TGCAGCGTTGAAATGGGACAGGGGATATATGGCTACACCTTC